Given below is one T cell receptor (beta chain) in context. Its antigen is undetermined. This entry belongs to a study of blood T cells in healthy people across ages. Per-sample PBMC isolation yielded at least 7 million cells. Notes on the study in general: The recorded TCR beta diversity per million T cells decreased in a roughly linear manner with age.

Using a J-beta primer mix together with a sample-barcoded 5' primer, a second PCR was run for about 6 to 12 cycles. No fewer than 3 million CDR3-containing paired-end reads came from each sample. TCRdb reprocessed the 5' RACE reads with MiXCR, giving one entry per CDR3 protein. The sample holds fewer than 1,000,000 distinct CDR3 sequences, approximately 48% seen once. Sequencing was done on a sample of blood. The sequence was obtained from a man aged 60-69 years in good health.

The CDR3 region is CASRRGTSGGYEQYF. The CDR3 DNA is TGTGCCAGCAGGCGGGGGACTAGCGGGGGCTACGAGCAGTACTTC. The genes are TRBV27 and TRBJ2-1, with 14 nucleotides matching TRBD2. The DNA end is a closer match to TRBJ2-7, so the J assignment may be wrong. CDR1 and CDR2 from the germline V gene are MNHEY and SMNVEV (reference sequence). This CDR3 has 15 amino acids.